This T cell receptor (beta chain) was captured by sequencing in a study of PD-L1 blockade in urothelial cancer. TCRdb keeps only in-frame clones here, not all; method: immunoSEQ multiplex PCR. Of around 21,000 clones in the sample, around 81% are singletons; the top ten hold about 1.8%. This clone came up a few times. The time point is: peripheral blood 6 weeks after treatment start. Patients in the study were battling locally advanced or metastatic urothelial carcinoma. Germline loops: CDR1 LNHDA, CDR2 SQIVND (reference sequence). V trimming: 5 bases; J trimming: 5 bases; junction bases outside the gene matches: 13. The CDR3 contains 16 residues.

This TCR derives from a man aged 45-65 years with urothelial cancer. V usage is TRBV19 and J usage is TRBJ1-1; 8 bases agree with TRBD1. The source material was PBMCs, sampled around atezolizumab (anti-PD-L1) treatment. The CDR3 region is CASSDGQGSLETEAFF. DNA for the CDR3: TGTGCCAGTAGTGATGGACAGGGCTCTCTTGAGACTGAAGCTTTCTTT.